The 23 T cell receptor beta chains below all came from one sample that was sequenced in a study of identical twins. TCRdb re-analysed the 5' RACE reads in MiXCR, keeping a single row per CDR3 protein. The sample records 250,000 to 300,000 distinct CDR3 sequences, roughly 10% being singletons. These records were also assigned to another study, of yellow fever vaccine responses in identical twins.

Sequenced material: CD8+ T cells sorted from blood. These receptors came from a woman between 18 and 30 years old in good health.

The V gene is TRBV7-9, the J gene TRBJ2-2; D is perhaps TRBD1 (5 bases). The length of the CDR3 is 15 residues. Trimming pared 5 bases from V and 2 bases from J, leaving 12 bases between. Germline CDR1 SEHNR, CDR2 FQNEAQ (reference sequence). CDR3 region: CASSPYDRNTGELFF. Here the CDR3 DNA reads TGTGCCAGCAGCCCTTACGACAGAAACACCGGGGAGCTGTTTTTT.

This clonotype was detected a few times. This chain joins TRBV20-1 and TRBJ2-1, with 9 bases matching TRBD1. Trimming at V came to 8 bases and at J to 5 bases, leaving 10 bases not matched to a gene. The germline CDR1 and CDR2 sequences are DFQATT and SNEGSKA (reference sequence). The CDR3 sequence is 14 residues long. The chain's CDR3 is CSTWGDRDHNEQFF. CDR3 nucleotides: TGCAGTACGTGGGGGGACAGGGATCACAATGAGCAGTTCTTC.

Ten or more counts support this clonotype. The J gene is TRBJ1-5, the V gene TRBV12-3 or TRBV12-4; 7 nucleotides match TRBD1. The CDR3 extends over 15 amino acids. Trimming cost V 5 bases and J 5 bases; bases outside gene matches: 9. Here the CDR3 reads CASSPGPGQDQPQHF. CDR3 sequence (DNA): TGTGCCAGCAGTCCCGGGCCCGGACAGGATCAGCCCCAGCATTTT.

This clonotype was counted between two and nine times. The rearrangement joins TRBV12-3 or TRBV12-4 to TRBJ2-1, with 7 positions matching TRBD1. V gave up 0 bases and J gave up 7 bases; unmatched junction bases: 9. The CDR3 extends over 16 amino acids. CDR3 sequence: CASSLAPGGRLNEQFF. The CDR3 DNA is TGTGCCAGCAGTTTAGCACCAGGGGGTAGATTGAATGAGCAGTTCTTC.

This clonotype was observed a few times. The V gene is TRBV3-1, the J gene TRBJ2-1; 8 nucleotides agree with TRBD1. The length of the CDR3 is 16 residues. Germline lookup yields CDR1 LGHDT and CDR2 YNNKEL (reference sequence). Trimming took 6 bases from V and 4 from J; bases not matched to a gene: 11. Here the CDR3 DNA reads TGTGCCAGCAGATTAGGGGAGGACAGGGCGTACAATGAGCAGTTCTTC. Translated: CASRLGEDRAYNEQFF.

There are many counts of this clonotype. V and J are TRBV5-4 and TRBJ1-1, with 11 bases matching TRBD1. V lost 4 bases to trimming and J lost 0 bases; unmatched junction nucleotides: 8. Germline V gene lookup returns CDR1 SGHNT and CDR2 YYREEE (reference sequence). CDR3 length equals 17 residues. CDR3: CASSPPGQGALNTEAFF. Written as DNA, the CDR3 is TGTGCCAGCAGCCCACCCGGACAGGGGGCGCTGAACACTGAAGCTTTCTTT.

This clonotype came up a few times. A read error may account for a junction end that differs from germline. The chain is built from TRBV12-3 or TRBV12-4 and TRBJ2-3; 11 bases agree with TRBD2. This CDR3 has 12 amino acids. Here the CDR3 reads CASSTGTSGFIF. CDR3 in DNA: TGTGCCAGCAGCACCGGGACTAGCGGTTTTATATTT.

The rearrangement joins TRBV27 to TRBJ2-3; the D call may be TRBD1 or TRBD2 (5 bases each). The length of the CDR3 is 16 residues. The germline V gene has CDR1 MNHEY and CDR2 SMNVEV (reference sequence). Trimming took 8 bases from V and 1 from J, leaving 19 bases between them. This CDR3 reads CASSATRSGRTDTQYF. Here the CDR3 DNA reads TGTGCCAGCTCCGCGACCCGGTCGGGGCGCACAGATACGCAGTATTTT.

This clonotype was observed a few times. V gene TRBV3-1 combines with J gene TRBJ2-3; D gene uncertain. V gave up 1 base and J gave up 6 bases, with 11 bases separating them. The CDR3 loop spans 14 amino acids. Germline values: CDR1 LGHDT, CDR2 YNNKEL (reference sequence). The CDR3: CASSQVGFSDTQYF. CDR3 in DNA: TGTGCCAGCAGCCAAGTCGGCTTCTCGGATACGCAGTATTTT.

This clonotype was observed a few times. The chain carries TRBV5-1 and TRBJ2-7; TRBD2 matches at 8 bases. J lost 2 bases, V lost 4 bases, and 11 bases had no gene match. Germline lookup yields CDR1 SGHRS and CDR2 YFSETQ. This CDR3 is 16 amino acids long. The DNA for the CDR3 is TGCGCCAGCAGCCTTTATTCGGACGGGGGGGCCTACGAGCAGTACTTC. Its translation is CASSLYSDGGAYEQYF.

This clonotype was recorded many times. The CDR3 region has the DNA TGCAGCGGAGTCTCGACCCATGGCACAGATACGCAGTATTTT. Protein: CSGVSTHGTDTQYF. The chain joins TRBV29-1 to TRBJ2-3; D unclear. Germline assignment: CDR1 SQVTM and CDR2 ANQGSEA. Deletions cut 7 bases from V and 1 base from J, with 15 bases between. The length of the CDR3 is 14 residues.

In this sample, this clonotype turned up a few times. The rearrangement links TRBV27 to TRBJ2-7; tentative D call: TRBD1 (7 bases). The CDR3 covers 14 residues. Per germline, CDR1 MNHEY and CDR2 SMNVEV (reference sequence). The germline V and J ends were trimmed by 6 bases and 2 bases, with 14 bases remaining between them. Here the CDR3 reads CASRDGGGAYEQYF. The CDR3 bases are TGTGCCAGCAGGGATGGAGGGGGCGCCTACGAGCAGTACTTC.

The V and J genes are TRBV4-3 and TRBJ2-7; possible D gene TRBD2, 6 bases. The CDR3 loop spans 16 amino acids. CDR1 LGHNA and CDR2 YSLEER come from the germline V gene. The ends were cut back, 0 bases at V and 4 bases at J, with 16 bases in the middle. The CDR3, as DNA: TGCGCCAGCAGCCAAGATAAGGAGGGGTCGGTTTACGAGCAGTACTTC. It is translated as CASSQDKEGSVYEQYF.

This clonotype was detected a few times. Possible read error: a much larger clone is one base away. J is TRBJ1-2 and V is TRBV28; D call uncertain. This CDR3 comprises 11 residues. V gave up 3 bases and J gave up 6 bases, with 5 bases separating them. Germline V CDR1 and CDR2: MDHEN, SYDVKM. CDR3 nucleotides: TGTGCCAGCAGTTTCTGGGATGGCTACACCTTC. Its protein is CASSFWDGYTF.

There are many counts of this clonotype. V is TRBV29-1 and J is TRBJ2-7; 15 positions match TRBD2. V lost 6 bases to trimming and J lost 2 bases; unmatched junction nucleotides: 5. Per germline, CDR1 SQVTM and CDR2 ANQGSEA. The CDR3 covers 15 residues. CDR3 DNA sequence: TGCAGCGTGTTAGGACTAGCGGGAGGGCCCTACGAGCAGTACTTC. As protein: CSVLGLAGGPYEQYF.

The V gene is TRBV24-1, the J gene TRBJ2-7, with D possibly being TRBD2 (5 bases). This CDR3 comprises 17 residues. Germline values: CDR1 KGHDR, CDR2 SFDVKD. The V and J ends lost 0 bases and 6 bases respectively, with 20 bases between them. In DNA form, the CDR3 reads TGTGCCACCAGTGATTTGGGGTCCGGGATCTCCCCGTTCGAGCAGTACTTC. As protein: CATSDLGSGISPFEQYF.

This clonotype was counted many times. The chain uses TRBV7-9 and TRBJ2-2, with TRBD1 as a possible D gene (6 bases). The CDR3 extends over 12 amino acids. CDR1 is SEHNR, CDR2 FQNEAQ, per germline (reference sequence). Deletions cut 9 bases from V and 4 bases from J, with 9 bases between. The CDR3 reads CASLQGTGELFF. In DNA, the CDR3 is TGTGCCAGTTTACAGGGCACCGGGGAGCTGTTTTTT.

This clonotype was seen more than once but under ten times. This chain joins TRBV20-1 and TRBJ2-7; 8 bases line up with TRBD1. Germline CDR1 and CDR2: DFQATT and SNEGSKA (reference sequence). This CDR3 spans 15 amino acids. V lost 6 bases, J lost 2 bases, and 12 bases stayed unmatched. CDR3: CSARPRDRSAYEQYF. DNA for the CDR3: TGCAGTGCCCGACCCCGGGACAGGAGCGCCTACGAGCAGTACTTC.

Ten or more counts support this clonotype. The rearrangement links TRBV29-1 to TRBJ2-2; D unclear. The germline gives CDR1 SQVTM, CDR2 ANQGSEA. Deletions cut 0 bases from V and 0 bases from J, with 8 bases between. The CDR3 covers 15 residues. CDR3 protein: CSVEDGRSNTGELFF. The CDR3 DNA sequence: TGCAGCGTTGAAGACGGAAGATCGAACACCGGGGAGCTGTTTTTT.

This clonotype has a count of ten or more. For the CDR3, the DNA is TGCAGCGTTGAAGAGGGGAACACCGGGGAGCTGTTTTTT. This translates into CSVEEGNTGELFF. The chain links TRBV29-1 to TRBJ2-2; D remains ambiguous. V was shortened by 0 bases and J by 1 base, with 3 bases between the two germline ends. Germline CDR1 is SQVTM and CDR2 is ANQGSEA. CDR3 length: 13 residues.

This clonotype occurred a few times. The CDR3 nucleotides are TGCAGTGCTAGAGATCTAGCGGGAGGGCTTTACGAGCAGTACTTC. Amino acid sequence: CSARDLAGGLYEQYF. The chain carries TRBV20-1 and TRBJ2-7; the match to TRBD2 covers 12 bases. The CDR3 is 15 amino acids. Germline CDR1 is DFQATT and CDR2 is SNEGSKA (reference sequence). V shed 0 bases, J shed 4 bases, and the junction held 4 bases outside the gene matches.

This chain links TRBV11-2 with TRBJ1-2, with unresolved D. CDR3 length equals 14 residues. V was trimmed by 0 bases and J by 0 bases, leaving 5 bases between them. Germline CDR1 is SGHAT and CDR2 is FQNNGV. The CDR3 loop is CASSLDGTNYGYTF. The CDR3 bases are TGTGCCAGCAGCTTAGACGGTACTAACTATGGCTACACCTTC.

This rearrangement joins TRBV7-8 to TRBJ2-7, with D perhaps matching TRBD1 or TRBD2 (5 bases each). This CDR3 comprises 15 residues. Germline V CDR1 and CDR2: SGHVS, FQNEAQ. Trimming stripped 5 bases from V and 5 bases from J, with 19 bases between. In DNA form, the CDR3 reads TGTGCCAGCAGCACCCCGGGACCCCATGGCGACGAGCAGTACTTC. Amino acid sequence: CASSTPGPHGDEQYF.